Below are 6 T cell receptor beta chains sequenced from a single sample in a study of CD8+ T cells in alopecia areata. Investigators isolated RNA and reverse transcribed it into cDNA to act as the sequencing template. Generated by immunoSEQ multiplex PCR, the TCRdb table keeps only in-frame clones and is missing some. The sample lists some 12,000 clones; 50% to 60% were seen once. Researchers took lesional scalp punch biopsies and peripheral blood from people who were alopecia areata patients. Sequenced: skin. The receptors shown here come from a human donor with alopecia areata.

The genes are TRBV28 and TRBJ2-6; TRBD1 aligns across 11 bases. The CDR3 totals 19 residues. CDR1 is MDHEN, CDR2 SYDVKM, per germline. The V and J ends lost 8 bases and 0 bases, in that order; junction bases with no gene match: 12. The CDR3 spells CASSRTGGYTNSGANVLTF. Written as DNA, the CDR3 is TGTGCCAGCTCGCGGACAGGGGGCTATACTAACTCTGGGGCCAACGTCCTGACTTTC.

This clone turned up a few times. CDR3 sequence (DNA): TGTGCCAGCAGTGAACAGGAACAGGGGAGCTCCTATAATTCACCCCTCCACTTT. Residues: CASSEQEQGSSYNSPLHF. This chain uses TRBV9 with TRBJ1-6; 7 nucleotides agree with TRBD1. V gave up 5 bases and J gave up 0 bases; unmatched junction bases: 11. The CDR3 has 18 residues. Germline CDR1 and CDR2: SGDLS and YYNGEE.

The rearrangement uses TRBV7-8 and TRBJ1-2; the match to TRBD1 covers 8 bases. CDR3 length: 13 residues. J was trimmed by 5 bases and V by 5 bases; bases with no gene match: 4. Germline CDR1 and CDR2: SGHVS and FQNEAQ. The CDR3 here is CASSPDRAYGYTF. Written as DNA, the CDR3 is TGTGCCAGCAGCCCGGACAGGGCATATGGCTACACCTTC.

This rearrangement joins TRBV5-6 to TRBJ1-3; 7 nucleotides align to TRBD1. Trimming at V came to 6 bases and at J to 3 bases, leaving 6 bases not matched to a gene. In germline, CDR1 is SGHDT, CDR2 YYEEEE. The CDR3 has 14 residues. CDR3 sequence reads: CASNKQGIGNTIYF. The CDR3 DNA sequence: TGTGCCAGCAATAAACAGGGGATTGGAAACACCATATATTTT.

The chain couples TRBV4-1 to TRBJ2-1, with 9 nucleotides matching TRBD2. The CDR3 runs to 18 residues. The ends lost 4 bases at V and 2 bases at J; junction bases unmatched: 12. Germline lookup yields CDR1 MGHRA and CDR2 YSYEKL. The CDR3 here is CASSRSQGVAGAYNEQFF. The CDR3 nucleotides read TGCGCCAGCAGCCGATCTCAGGGTGTAGCGGGGGCCTACAATGAGCAGTTCTTC.

The genes are TRBV27 and TRBJ1-5; D not resolved. This CDR3 contains 13 residues. From germline, CDR1 is MNHEY and CDR2 SMNVEV (reference sequence). Trimming pared 6 bases from V and 1 base from J, leaving 7 bases between. CDR3 sequence reads: CASSPGSNQPQHF. DNA for the CDR3: TGTGCCAGCAGCCCCGGCAGCAATCAGCCCCAGCATTTT.